This T cell receptor (beta chain) was captured in a study of blood T cell repertoires in COVID-19. Study-wide context: The United States, Italy and Spain provided the acute and convalescent COVID-19 samples.

The authors' processing: Counts of nucleated cells, estimated from reference gene primer amplification, were obtained. TCRdb's table, derived via immunoSEQ multiplex PCR, lists solely in-frame clones and lacks some. V, J and clone size reflect that table, while D and trimming were determined from the DNA. The sample has hundreds of thousands of clones; 86% are singletons. Germline CDR1 MGHRA, CDR2 YSYEKL. V was pared by 1 base and J by 4 bases, with 17 bases between. The CDR3 has 17 residues. The source material was peripheral blood. The sequence was obtained from a woman under 40 with active or convalescent COVID-19. The chain joins TRBV4-1 to TRBJ1-5; D is possibly TRBD1 (5 bases). The CDR3 sequence: CASSQGTTLTRNQPQHF. CDR3 in DNA: TGCGCCAGCAGCCAAGGGACAACACTTACAAGAAATCAGCCCCAGCATTTT.